This T cell receptor (beta chain) was recorded in a study of CD8 T cells in ankylosing spondylitis. On this clonotype itself: Antigen: not known.

The germline V and J ends were trimmed by 5 bases and 4 bases, with 5 bases remaining between them. The V gene's germline CDR1 is SEHNR and CDR2 FQNEAQ (reference sequence). This CDR3 comprises 12 residues. Study results and limitations: Disease-linked clones had a CD8+ phenotype and relatively low frequency in peripheral blood. In reactive arthritis synovial fluid and blood, some motif variants had been reported before. From matched ankylosing spondylitis synovial fluid, disease-linked clones were reportedly recovered at significantly enriched levels. Among TCR beta sequences, a motif of several highly homologous variants appeared characteristic of ankylosing spondylitis blood.

Quantitative barcoded 5'-RACE was used to prepare TCR beta libraries. TCRdb fed the 5' RACE reads into MiXCR, producing one record per CDR3 protein. The repertoire holds around 440,000 distinct CDR3 sequences, with approximately 17% as singletons. The source is a male donor with ankylosing spondylitis. The sample taken for sequencing was blood, either unsorted or a sorted T cell fraction (not recorded which). The chain couples TRBV7-9 to TRBJ2-2, with no clear D. The CDR3 here is CASSQTTGELFF. Written as DNA, the CDR3 is TGTGCCAGCAGCCAGACCACCGGGGAGCTGTTTTTT.